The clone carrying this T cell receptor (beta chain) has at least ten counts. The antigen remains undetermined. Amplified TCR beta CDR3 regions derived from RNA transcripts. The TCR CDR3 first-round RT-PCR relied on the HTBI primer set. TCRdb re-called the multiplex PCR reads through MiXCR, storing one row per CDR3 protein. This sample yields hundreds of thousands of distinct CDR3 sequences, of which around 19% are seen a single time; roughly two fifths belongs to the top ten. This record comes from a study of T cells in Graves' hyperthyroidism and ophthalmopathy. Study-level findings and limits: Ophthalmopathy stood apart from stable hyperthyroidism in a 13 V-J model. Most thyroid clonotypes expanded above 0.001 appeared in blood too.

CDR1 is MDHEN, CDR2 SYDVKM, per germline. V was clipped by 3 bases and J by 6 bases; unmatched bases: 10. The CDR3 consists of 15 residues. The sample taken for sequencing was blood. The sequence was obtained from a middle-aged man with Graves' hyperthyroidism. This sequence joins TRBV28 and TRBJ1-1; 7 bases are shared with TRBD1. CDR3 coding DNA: TGTGCCAGCAGTTTGGCCGGGACAGTTCGCCCTGAAGCTTTCTTT. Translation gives CASSLAGTVRPEAFF.